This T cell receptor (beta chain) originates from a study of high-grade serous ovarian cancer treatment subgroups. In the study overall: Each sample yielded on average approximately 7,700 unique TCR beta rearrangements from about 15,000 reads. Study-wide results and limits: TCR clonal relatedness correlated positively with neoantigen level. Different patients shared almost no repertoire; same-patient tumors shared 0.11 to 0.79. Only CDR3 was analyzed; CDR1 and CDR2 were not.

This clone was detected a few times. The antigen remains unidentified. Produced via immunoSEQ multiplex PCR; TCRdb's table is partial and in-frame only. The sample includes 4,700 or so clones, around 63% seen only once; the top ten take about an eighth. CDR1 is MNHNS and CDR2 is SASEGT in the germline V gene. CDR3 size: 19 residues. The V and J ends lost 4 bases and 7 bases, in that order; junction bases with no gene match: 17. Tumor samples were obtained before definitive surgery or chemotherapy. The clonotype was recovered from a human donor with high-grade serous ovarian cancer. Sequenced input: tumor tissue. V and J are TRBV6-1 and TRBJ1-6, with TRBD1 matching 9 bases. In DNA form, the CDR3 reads TGTGCCAGCAGTGCCCCCCCGTGGACAGGGGATCGGCGCAATTCACCCCTCCACTTT. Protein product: CASSAPPWTGDRRNSPLHF.